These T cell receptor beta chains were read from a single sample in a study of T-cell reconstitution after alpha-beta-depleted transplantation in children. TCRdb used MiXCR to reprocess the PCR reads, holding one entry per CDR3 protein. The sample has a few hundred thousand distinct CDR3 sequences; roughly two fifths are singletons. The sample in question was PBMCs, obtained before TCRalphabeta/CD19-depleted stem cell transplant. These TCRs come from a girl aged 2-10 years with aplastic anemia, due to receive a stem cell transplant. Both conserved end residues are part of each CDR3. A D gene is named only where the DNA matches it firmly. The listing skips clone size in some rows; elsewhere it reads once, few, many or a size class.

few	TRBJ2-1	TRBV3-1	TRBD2	TGTGCCAGCAGCCAAGGACTAACTAGCGATTTCTACAATGAGCAGTTCTTC	CASSQGLTSDFYNEQFF
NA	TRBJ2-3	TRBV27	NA	TGTGCCAGCAGTTCGCACATCGAAGATACGCAGTATTTT	CASSSHIEDTQYF
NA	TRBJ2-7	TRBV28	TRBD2	TGTGCCAGCGCTAGCGGGATGTCCTACGAGCAGTACTTC	CASASGMSYEQYF
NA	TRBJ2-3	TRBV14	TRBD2	TGTGCCAGCAGCCAAGATACGGGAGGGCCGCAGTATTTT	CASSQDTGGPQYF
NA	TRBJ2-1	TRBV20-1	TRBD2	TGCAGTGCTAGTGGGACTAGCAAGAATGAGCAGTTCTTC	CSASGTSKNEQFF
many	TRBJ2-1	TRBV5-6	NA	TGTGCCAGCAGCCCAGGTCCAGGGTCGGGTGAGCAGTTCTTC	CASSPGPGSGEQFF
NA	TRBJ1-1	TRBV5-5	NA	TGTGCCAGCAGCTTGGGTGAGAGGGTCAGGTCACAGAACACTGAAGCTTTCTTT	CASSLGERVRSQNTEAFF
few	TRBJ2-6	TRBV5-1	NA	TGCGCCAGCAGTCTTACCACCCTGGGGGGGGCAGGGGCCAACGTCCTGACTTTC	CASSLTTLGGAGANVLTF
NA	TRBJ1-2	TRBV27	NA	TGTGCCAGCAGTTTATCGATTGGACGGCAGAGCTTAGTCCGCTATGGCTACACCTTC	CASSLSIGRQSLVRYGYTF
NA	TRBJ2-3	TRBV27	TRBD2	TGTGCCAGCACCAAACTAGCGGGGGGCAGCACAGATACGCAGTATTTT	CASTKLAGGSTDTQYF
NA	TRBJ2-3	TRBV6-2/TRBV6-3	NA	TGTGCCAGCAGTTACCGGCTAGATAGTATTACAGATACGCAGTATTTT	CASSYRLDSITDTQYF
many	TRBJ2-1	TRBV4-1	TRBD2	TGCGCCAGCAGCCAAGATGTTTCCAGCGGGAGGCCGAAAGGACCCTACAATGAGCAGTTCTTC	CASSQDVSSGRPKGPYNEQFF
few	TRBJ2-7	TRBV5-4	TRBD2	TGTGCCAGCAGCTTGGCGCCTAGCGGGAGGAAATACGAGCAGTACTTC	CASSLAPSGRKYEQYF
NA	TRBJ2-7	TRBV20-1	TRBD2	TGCAGTGCTCGCAGCGGGAGGGCCGCGGGACCCTACGAGCAGTACTTC	CSARSGRAAGPYEQYF
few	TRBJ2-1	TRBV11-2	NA	TGTGCCAGCAGCCCGCCCTCGGGACGAGAGTTCTTC	CASSPPSGREFF
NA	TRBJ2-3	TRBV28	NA	TGTGCCAGCAGTTTGATGAAAGGGGAAAATACGCAGTATTTT	CASSLMKGENTQYF
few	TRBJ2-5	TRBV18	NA	TGTGCCAGCTCATCGACACCCAATGGCCAAGAGACCCAGTACTTC	CASSSTPNGQETQYF
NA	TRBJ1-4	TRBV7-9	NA	TGTGCCAGCAGAGCCGGGGGGGCAGATAATGAAAAACTGTTTTTT	CASRAGGADNEKLFF
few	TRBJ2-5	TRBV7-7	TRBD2	TGTGCCAGCAGCCCCACCGGGGGCGGGGGGCAAGAGACCCAGTACTTC	CASSPTGGGGQETQYF
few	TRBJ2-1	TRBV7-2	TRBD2	TGTGCCAGCAGCTTAGCGGCGGGAGGGCATGAGCAGTTCTTC	CASSLAAGGHEQFF
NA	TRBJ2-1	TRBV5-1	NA	TGCGCCAGCAATGGTCGGCTAGGACGCGATGAGCAGTTCTTC	CASNGRLGRDEQFF
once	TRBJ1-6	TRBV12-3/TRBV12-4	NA	TGTGCCAGCAGAAAGGAGGGTTCACCCCTCCACTTT	CASRKEGSPLHF
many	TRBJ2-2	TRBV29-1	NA	TGCAGCGTTGGCGGGACGAACACCGGGGAGCTGTTTTTT	CSVGGTNTGELFF
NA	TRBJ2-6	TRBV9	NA	TGTGCCAGCTTGTCTGGGGCCAACGTCCTGACTTTC	CASLSGANVLTF
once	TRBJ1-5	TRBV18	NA	TGTGCCAGCTCACCAGGGCAGTGGAATCAGCCCCAGCATTTT	CASSPGQWNQPQHF
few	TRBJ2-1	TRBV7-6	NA	TGTGCCAGCAGCGGTTCAGCGACCCCCTACAATGAGCAGTTCTTC	CASSGSATPYNEQFF
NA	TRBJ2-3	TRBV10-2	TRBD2	TGCGCCAGCAGACCGGGACTAGTGACGGATACGCAGTATTTT	CASRPGLVTDTQYF
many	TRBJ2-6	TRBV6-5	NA	TGTGCCAGCAGTTACGTCAGGGGGGCCCTAGGTGGGGCCAACGTCCTGACTTTC	CASSYVRGALGGANVLTF
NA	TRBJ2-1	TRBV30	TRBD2	TGTGCCTGGAGAAAAAGACTAGCGGGGAAGAGCTCCTACAATGAGCAGTTCTTC	CAWRKRLAGKSSYNEQFF
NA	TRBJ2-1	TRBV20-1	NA	TGCAGTGCCCCCCCGGGACCAGTTGGGGTTGAGCAGTTCTTC	CSAPPGPVGVEQFF
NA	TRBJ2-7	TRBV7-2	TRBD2	TGTGCCAGCATCCAAGGCCGACTAGCGGGAAACGAGCAGTACTTC	CASIQGRLAGNEQYF
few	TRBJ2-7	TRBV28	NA	TGTGCCAGCAGACACCTCTACGAGCAGTACTTC	CASRHLYEQYF
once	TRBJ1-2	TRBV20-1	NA	TGCAGTGCGTCCCGGACAGAAAACTATGGCTACACCTTC	CSASRTENYGYTF
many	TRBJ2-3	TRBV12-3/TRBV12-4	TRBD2	TGTGCCAGCAGTCTGAGCGGGAGTCCGACAGATACGCAGTATTTT	CASSLSGSPTDTQYF
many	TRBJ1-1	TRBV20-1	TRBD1	TGCAGTGCTAGTGGACAGGGGGCAGGGACTGAAGCTTTCTTT	CSASGQGAGTEAFF
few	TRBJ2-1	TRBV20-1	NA	TGCAGTGCTAGGTCGGGGAGGCGGAGGATGACCTACAATGAGCAGTTCTTC	CSARSGRRRMTYNEQFF
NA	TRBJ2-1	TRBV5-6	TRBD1	TGTGCCAGCAGCTTGACAGGGGCGAGCTCCTACAATGAGCAGTTCTTC	CASSLTGASSYNEQFF
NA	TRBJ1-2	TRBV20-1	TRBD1	TGCAGTGCACCGACAGGGCCTAACTATGGCTACACCTTC	CSAPTGPNYGYTF
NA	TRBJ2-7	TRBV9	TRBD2	TGTGCCAGCAGCGTAGAGGAGTCCGGGACTAGCGGGAGCTCCTACGAGCAGTACTTC	CASSVEESGTSGSSYEQYF
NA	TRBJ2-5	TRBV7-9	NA	TGTGCCAGCGAAGGTGGTGGCCAGCAAGGGGAGACCCAGTACTTC	CASEGGGQQGETQYF
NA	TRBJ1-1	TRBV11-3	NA	TGTGCCAGCAGCCCCGGGAGTGACGTTTTCACTGAAGCTTTCTTT	CASSPGSDVFTEAFF
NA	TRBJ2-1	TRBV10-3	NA	TGTGCCATCCCCTACTTGGGTGAGCAGTTCTTC	CAIPYLGEQFF
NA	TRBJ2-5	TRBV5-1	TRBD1	TGCGCCAGCAGACCACCGGGGACAGGGCAAGAGACCCAGTACTTC	CASRPPGTGQETQYF
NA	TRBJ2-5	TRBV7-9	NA	TGTGCCAGCAGCTTCCACAGGGAGACCCAGTACTTC	CASSFHRETQYF
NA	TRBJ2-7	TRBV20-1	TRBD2	TGCAGTGCTAGTCCCGTGCGGACTAGCGTGCCCTACGAGCAGTACTTC	CSASPVRTSVPYEQYF
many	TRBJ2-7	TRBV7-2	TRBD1	TGTGCCAGCAGCGCCCGGACAGGTGGATCCTACGAGCAGTACTTC	CASSARTGGSYEQYF
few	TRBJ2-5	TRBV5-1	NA	TGCGCCAGCAGACCGCTAGCAGGATACCAAGAGACCCAGTACTTC	CASRPLAGYQETQYF
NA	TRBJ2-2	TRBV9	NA	TGTGCCAGCAGCTTAACTACCGGGACAAGGGTTAACACCGGGGAGCTGTTTTTT	CASSLTTGTRVNTGELFF
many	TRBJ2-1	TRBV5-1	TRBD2	TGCGCCAGCAGCTTGGCCCCGGGACTAGGTCGCAATGAGCAGTTCTTC	CASSLAPGLGRNEQFF
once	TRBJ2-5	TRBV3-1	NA	TGTGCCAGCAGCCAACAGGGAACCCAAGAGACCCAGTACTTC	CASSQQGTQETQYF
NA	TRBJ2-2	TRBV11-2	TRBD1	TGTGCCAGCAGCCTCAGACGACAGGGTCGAACCGGGGAGCTGTTTTTT	CASSLRRQGRTGELFF
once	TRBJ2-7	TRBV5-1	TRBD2	TGCGCCAGCAGCCCGTCAGCGGGATCTTCTTACGAGCAGTACTTC	CASSPSAGSSYEQYF
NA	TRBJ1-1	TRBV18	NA	TGTGCCAGTTCCTCCAACCTGGGGGGAGACACTGAAGCTTTCTTT	CASSSNLGGDTEAFF
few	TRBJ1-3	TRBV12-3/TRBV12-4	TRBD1	TGTGCCAGCAGTCGGGACAGGGGACCTGGAAACACCATATATTTT	CASSRDRGPGNTIYF
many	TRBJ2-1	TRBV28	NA	TGTGCCAGCAAAGAGAAGCGGAGGTCGACCTACAATGAGCAGTTCTTC	CASKEKRRSTYNEQFF